This passage covers 5 T cell receptor beta chains from one sample sequenced in a study of blood T cell repertoires in COVID-19. Assay: immunoSEQ multiplex PCR; the TCRdb copy retains only in-frame clones and omits some. The sample carries around 220,000 clones, roughly 84% recorded once. The source material was PBMCs or T cells enriched from blood (not recorded which). These receptors were taken from a woman aged 40 to 55 who had recovered from COVID-19.

This chain joins TRBV28 and TRBJ1-4; TRBD1 is a possible D gene (5 bases). V was trimmed by 9 bases and J by 5 bases, leaving 13 bases between them. From germline, CDR1 is MDHEN and CDR2 SYDVKM. CDR3 length equals 13 residues. The CDR3 protein is CASKTVRNEKLFF. The CDR3 DNA is TGTGCCAGTAAGACAGTAAGAAATGAAAAACTGTTTTTT. Full variable domain (rest looked up from reference TRBV28 and TRBJ1-4): DVKVTQSSRYLVKRTGEKVFLECVQDMDHENMFWYRQDPGLGLRLIYFSYDVKMKEKGDIPEGYSVSREKKERFSLILESASTNQTSMYLCASKTVRNEKLFFGSGTQLSVL.

The chain couples TRBV28 to TRBJ1-5; 8 nucleotides line up with TRBD1. The CDR3 is 17 amino acids. Trimming removed 3 bases from V and 6 bases from J; junction bases left unmatched: 13. Looked up from germline, CDR1 is MDHEN and CDR2 is SYDVKM. Here the CDR3 reads CASSFRATGGRSQPQHF. CDR3 in DNA: TGTGCCAGCAGTTTCCGCGCCACAGGGGGAAGGAGTCAGCCCCAGCATTTT.

CDR3 sequence reads: CASSSRFGGLNTEAFF. CDR3 nucleotides: TGTGCCAGCAGTTCCAGATTCGGGGGACTGAACACTGAAGCTTTCTTT. The chain joins TRBV27 to TRBJ1-1, with a weak D call TRBD1 (5 bases). The CDR3 totals 16 residues. The germline CDR1 and CDR2 sequences are MNHEY and SMNVEV (reference sequence). V was clipped by 4 bases and J by 0 bases, with 15 bases between them.

This clone was counted only a few times. The V and J genes are TRBV6-4 and TRBJ2-2, with 10 bases matching TRBD2. With 10 bases clipped from V and 1 base from J, the junction kept 3 bases outside the gene matches. CDR3 size: 14 residues. CDR1 and CDR2 (germline): MRHNA, SNTAGT. CDR3: CATRTSGNTGELFF. The CDR3 bases are TGTGCCACCCGGACTAGCGGGAACACCGGGGAGCTGTTTTTT.

V gene TRBV6-5 combines with J gene TRBJ1-6; tentatively, D is TRBD1 (6 bases). CDR1 and CDR2 (germline): MNHEY, SVGAGI. The CDR3 has 15 amino acids. Trimming pared 5 bases from V and 8 bases from J, leaving 16 bases between. CDR3 in DNA: TGTGCCAGCAGTCAGGGGACGGGTGGGTATTCACCCCTCCACTTT. This gives the protein CASSQGTGGYSPLHF.